Listed below are T cell receptor beta chains from one sample, sequenced in a study of identical twins. One entry per CDR3 protein results from TCRdb running MiXCR on the 5' RACE reads. In the table there are about 450,000 distinct CDR3 sequences, 15% to 20% of which are singletons. Sequencing was carried out using naive T cells sorted from blood. The receptor source for this set is a man aged 50 to 60 in good health. Each CDR3 is given with its conserved first and last residue. Fields, in order: V gene, clone size, J gene, D gene, CDR3 protein, CDR3 DNA. D genes are given only for firm matches. The listing skips clone size in some rows; elsewhere it reads once, few, many or a size class.

v_gene: TRBV27; abundance: many; j_gene: TRBJ2-7; d_gene: -; CDR3aa: CASSLSPGLKEQYF; CDR3nt: TGTGCCAGCAGTTTATCGCCGGGACTTAAGGAGCAGTACTTC
v_gene: TRBV7-2; abundance: -; j_gene: TRBJ2-3; d_gene: TRBD2; CDR3aa: CASSAKRERGTDTQYF; CDR3nt: TGTGCCAGCAGCGCCAAGCGGGAGAGGGGCACAGATACGCAGTATTTT
v_gene: TRBV10-3; abundance: few; j_gene: TRBJ2-5; d_gene: TRBD1; CDR3aa: CAISDTGQGFETQYF; CDR3nt: TGTGCCATCAGTGATACGGGACAGGGCTTTGAGACCCAGTACTTC
v_gene: TRBV4-3; abundance: few; j_gene: TRBJ1-6; d_gene: -; CDR3aa: CASSQEASPHNSPLHF; CDR3nt: TGCGCCAGCAGCCAAGAGGCCTCGCCTCATAATTCACCCCTCCACTTT
v_gene: TRBV28; abundance: few; j_gene: TRBJ1-2; d_gene: TRBD1; CDR3aa: CASSRDREGYGYTF; CDR3nt: TGTGCCAGCAGTCGGGACAGGGAAGGCTATGGCTACACCTTC
v_gene: TRBV6-1; abundance: few; j_gene: TRBJ2-3; d_gene: TRBD2; CDR3aa: CASRVSGGTDTQYF; CDR3nt: TGTGCCAGCAGAGTGAGCGGGGGCACAGATACGCAGTATTTT
v_gene: TRBV6-5; abundance: many; j_gene: TRBJ2-2; d_gene: -; CDR3aa: CASSYGISNTGELFF; CDR3nt: TGTGCCAGCAGTTACGGAATTTCAAACACCGGGGAGCTGTTTTTT
v_gene: TRBV20-1; abundance: few; j_gene: TRBJ1-2; d_gene: -; CDR3aa: CSARDHGDNNYGYTF; CDR3nt: TGCAGTGCTAGAGATCACGGGGACAATAACTATGGCTACACCTTC
v_gene: TRBV27; abundance: few; j_gene: TRBJ1-2; d_gene: TRBD1; CDR3aa: CASSPTGGNYGYTF; CDR3nt: TGTGCCAGCAGTCCGACAGGGGGTAACTATGGCTACACCTTC
v_gene: TRBV7-8; abundance: -; j_gene: TRBJ1-2; d_gene: -; CDR3aa: CASSSLNGYTF; CDR3nt: TGTGCCAGCAGCTCCCTAAATGGCTACACCTTC
v_gene: TRBV12-3/TRBV12-4; abundance: few; j_gene: TRBJ2-5; d_gene: -; CDR3aa: CASSRNGGRKETQYF; CDR3nt: TGTGCCAGCAGTCGAAACGGTGGCAGAAAAGAGACCCAGTACTTC
v_gene: TRBV6-1; abundance: -; j_gene: TRBJ1-5; d_gene: -; CDR3aa: CASEKQNNQPQHF; CDR3nt: TGTGCCAGCGAAAAACAGAACAATCAGCCCCAGCATTTT
v_gene: TRBV7-9; abundance: few; j_gene: TRBJ2-3; d_gene: TRBD1; CDR3aa: CASSWNRGSDTQYF; CDR3nt: TGTGCCAGCAGCTGGAACAGGGGGTCAGATACGCAGTATTTT
v_gene: TRBV5-5; abundance: -; j_gene: TRBJ2-1; d_gene: -; CDR3aa: CASSLPWEEQFF; CDR3nt: TGTGCCAGCAGCCTCCCCTGGGAGGAGCAGTTCTTC
v_gene: TRBV20-1; abundance: -; j_gene: TRBJ2-1; d_gene: -; CDR3aa: CSARSTTTYPNEQFF; CDR3nt: TGCAGTGCTAGATCGACCACAACGTACCCCAATGAGCAGTTCTTC
v_gene: TRBV10-3; abundance: many; j_gene: TRBJ1-5; d_gene: -; CDR3aa: CAISERTDNQPQHF; CDR3nt: TGTGCCATCAGTGAGCGGACGGATAATCAGCCCCAGCATTTT
v_gene: TRBV6-2/TRBV6-3; abundance: many; j_gene: TRBJ2-1; d_gene: -; CDR3aa: CASSWAMGAHNEQFF; CDR3nt: TGTGCCAGCAGTTGGGCTATGGGGGCCCACAATGAGCAGTTCTTC
v_gene: TRBV4-2; abundance: few; j_gene: TRBJ2-2; d_gene: -; CDR3aa: CASSPQAEGAGELFF; CDR3nt: TGTGCCAGCAGCCCTCAGGCGGAGGGGGCCGGGGAGCTGTTTTTT
v_gene: TRBV9; abundance: few; j_gene: TRBJ2-1; d_gene: -; CDR3aa: CASSVGGTYNEQFF; CDR3nt: TGTGCCAGCAGCGTCGGCGGGACTTACAATGAGCAGTTCTTC
v_gene: TRBV12-3/TRBV12-4; abundance: -; j_gene: TRBJ2-1; d_gene: TRBD1; CDR3aa: CASSTGGQGATNVQFF; CDR3nt: TGTGCCAGCAGCACCGGGGGACAGGGGGCAACGAATGTGCAGTTCTTC
v_gene: TRBV5-1; abundance: few; j_gene: TRBJ2-1; d_gene: -; CDR3aa: CASSLNRAGDGEQFF; CDR3nt: TGCGCCAGCAGCCTGAACAGGGCTGGCGATGGTGAGCAGTTCTTC
v_gene: TRBV29-1; abundance: many; j_gene: TRBJ1-2; d_gene: TRBD1; CDR3aa: CSVEVAGTGTRNTF; CDR3nt: TGCAGCGTTGAAGTGGCCGGGACAGGGACTCGCAACACCTTC
v_gene: TRBV15; abundance: -; j_gene: TRBJ2-5; d_gene: TRBD2; CDR3aa: CATSRDSASGGIETQYF; CDR3nt: TGTGCCACCAGCAGAGATTCGGCTAGCGGGGGTATAGAGACCCAGTACTTC
v_gene: TRBV7-3; abundance: few; j_gene: TRBJ2-3; d_gene: TRBD2; CDR3aa: CASSLRAGEKDTQYF; CDR3nt: TGTGCCAGCAGCTTACGAGCGGGAGAAAAAGATACGCAGTATTTT
v_gene: TRBV7-6; abundance: many; j_gene: TRBJ2-7; d_gene: -; CDR3aa: CASSLRSQGGEQYF; CDR3nt: TGTGCCAGCAGCCTGAGATCCCAGGGTGGCGAGCAGTACTTC
v_gene: TRBV9; abundance: few; j_gene: TRBJ2-1; d_gene: TRBD2; CDR3aa: CASGRLALNNEQFF; CDR3nt: TGTGCCAGCGGAAGACTAGCGTTGAACAATGAGCAGTTCTTC
v_gene: TRBV7-9; abundance: many; j_gene: TRBJ1-1; d_gene: -; CDR3aa: CASSLPPGQMNTEAFF; CDR3nt: TGTGCCAGCAGCTTACCACCGGGCCAGATGAACACTGAAGCTTTCTTT
v_gene: TRBV4-3; abundance: -; j_gene: TRBJ2-1; d_gene: TRBD2; CDR3aa: CASSSFPSGVGSSYNEQFF; CDR3nt: TGCGCCAGCAGCTCCTTCCCCAGCGGGGTGGGAAGCTCCTACAATGAGCAGTTCTTC
v_gene: TRBV10-3; abundance: -; j_gene: TRBJ2-1; d_gene: TRBD2; CDR3aa: CAISRGDYNEQFF; CDR3nt: TGTGCCATCAGCCGGGGGGACTACAATGAGCAGTTCTTC
v_gene: TRBV11-2; abundance: few; j_gene: TRBJ2-3; d_gene: TRBD1; CDR3aa: CASSTGTGASDTQYF; CDR3nt: TGTGCCAGCAGCACCGGGACAGGGGCATCGGATACGCAGTATTTT
v_gene: TRBV20-1; abundance: few; j_gene: TRBJ2-7; d_gene: -; CDR3aa: CSATEGDYEQYF; CDR3nt: TGCAGTGCTACGGAAGGGGACTACGAGCAGTACTTC
v_gene: TRBV7-6; abundance: many; j_gene: TRBJ2-7; d_gene: -; CDR3aa: CASSLTESAYEQYF; CDR3nt: TGTGCCAGCAGCTTAACAGAGAGCGCCTACGAGCAGTACTTC
v_gene: TRBV9; abundance: -; j_gene: TRBJ1-1; d_gene: -; CDR3aa: CASSVGAVTEAFF; CDR3nt: TGTGCCAGCAGCGTGGGGGCGGTCACTGAAGCTTTCTTT
v_gene: TRBV28; abundance: few; j_gene: TRBJ1-2; d_gene: -; CDR3aa: CASSAGTYGYTF; CDR3nt: TGTGCCAGCAGTGCCGGGACCTATGGCTACACCTTC
v_gene: TRBV3-1; abundance: -; j_gene: TRBJ2-1; d_gene: -; CDR3aa: CASSLGGGNPSYNEQFF; CDR3nt: TGTGCCAGCAGCCTGGGGGGCGGGAACCCCTCCTACAATGAGCAGTTCTTC
v_gene: TRBV10-3; abundance: many; j_gene: TRBJ2-7; d_gene: -; CDR3aa: CAISDKSYEQYF; CDR3nt: TGTGCCATCAGTGACAAGTCCTACGAGCAGTACTTC
v_gene: TRBV12-3/TRBV12-4; abundance: many; j_gene: TRBJ2-7; d_gene: TRBD1; CDR3aa: CASSFRDRGNKQYF; CDR3nt: TGTGCCAGCAGTTTCCGGGACAGGGGGAATAAGCAGTACTTC
v_gene: TRBV6-1; abundance: many; j_gene: TRBJ2-3; d_gene: TRBD2; CDR3aa: CASNKGLAGTDTQYF; CDR3nt: TGTGCCAGCAACAAGGGACTAGCGGGCACAGATACGCAGTATTTT
v_gene: TRBV11-2; abundance: -; j_gene: TRBJ2-1; d_gene: -; CDR3aa: CASSQSRIEQFF; CDR3nt: TGCGCCAGCAGCCAGTCTAGGATTGAGCAGTTCTTC
v_gene: TRBV29-1; abundance: few; j_gene: TRBJ2-3; d_gene: -; CDR3aa: CSLGGGERDTQYF; CDR3nt: TGCAGTCTGGGGGGGGGCGAGAGGGATACGCAGTATTTT
v_gene: TRBV3-1; abundance: -; j_gene: TRBJ2-1; d_gene: TRBD2; CDR3aa: CASSQGQGLASNEQFF; CDR3nt: TGTGCCAGCAGCCAAGGGCAGGGACTAGCGAGCAATGAGCAGTTCTTC
v_gene: TRBV3-1; abundance: -; j_gene: TRBJ1-1; d_gene: TRBD1; CDR3aa: CASSPGQPGTEAFF; CDR3nt: TGTGCCAGCAGCCCGGGACAGCCGGGCACTGAAGCTTTCTTT
v_gene: TRBV28; abundance: -; j_gene: TRBJ2-7; d_gene: TRBD1; CDR3aa: CASNSFWDRDYYEQYF; CDR3nt: TGTGCCAGCAACAGTTTCTGGGACAGGGATTACTACGAGCAGTACTTC
v_gene: TRBV20-1; abundance: few; j_gene: TRBJ2-2; d_gene: TRBD2; CDR3aa: CSAFSGTYTGELFF; CDR3nt: TGCAGTGCTTTTAGCGGGACCTACACCGGGGAGCTGTTTTTT
v_gene: TRBV10-2; abundance: many; j_gene: TRBJ2-5; d_gene: -; CDR3aa: CASSPISRNQETQYF; CDR3nt: TGCGCCAGCAGCCCGATTTCACGGAACCAAGAGACCCAGTACTTC
v_gene: TRBV6-1; abundance: -; j_gene: TRBJ2-3; d_gene: TRBD1; CDR3aa: CASRQGPSTDTQYF; CDR3nt: TGTGCCAGTCGACAGGGGCCTAGCACAGATACGCAGTATTTT
v_gene: TRBV24-1; abundance: -; j_gene: TRBJ2-1; d_gene: -; CDR3aa: CATSDFHGGNNEQFF; CDR3nt: TGTGCCACCAGTGATTTCCATGGAGGAAACAATGAGCAGTTCTTC
v_gene: TRBV29-1; abundance: many; j_gene: TRBJ1-2; d_gene: -; CDR3aa: CSVEMGVGDYGYTF; CDR3nt: TGCAGCGTTGAAATGGGGGTAGGGGACTATGGCTACACCTTC
v_gene: TRBV28; abundance: few; j_gene: TRBJ2-3; d_gene: TRBD1; CDR3aa: CASRPRTGNTDTQYF; CDR3nt: TGTGCCAGCAGACCCAGGACAGGGAACACAGATACGCAGTATTTT
v_gene: TRBV12-3/TRBV12-4; abundance: -; j_gene: TRBJ2-2; d_gene: -; CDR3aa: CASRVLNTGELFF; CDR3nt: TGTGCCAGCAGGGTACTGAACACCGGGGAGCTGTTTTTT
v_gene: TRBV15; abundance: many; j_gene: TRBJ2-6; d_gene: -; CDR3aa: CATSRVIPGANVLTF; CDR3nt: TGTGCCACCAGCAGAGTTATCCCTGGGGCCAACGTCCTGACTTTC
v_gene: TRBV27; abundance: many; j_gene: TRBJ1-6; d_gene: -; CDR3aa: CASSPGLSSYNSPLHF; CDR3nt: TGTGCCAGCAGCCCGGGCCTCAGCTCCTATAATTCACCCCTCCACTTT
v_gene: TRBV12-3/TRBV12-4; abundance: -; j_gene: TRBJ1-2; d_gene: -; CDR3aa: CASSGSGVGYGYTF; CDR3nt: TGTGCCAGCAGCGGTTCAGGGGTGGGGTATGGCTACACCTTC
v_gene: TRBV3-1; abundance: many; j_gene: TRBJ2-7; d_gene: TRBD2; CDR3aa: CASDRSGGYEQYF; CDR3nt: TGTGCCAGTGATCGTAGCGGGGGATACGAGCAGTACTTC
v_gene: TRBV20-1; abundance: few; j_gene: TRBJ2-1; d_gene: -; CDR3aa: CSATPSSYNEQFF; CDR3nt: TGCAGTGCTACTCCAAGCTCCTACAATGAGCAGTTCTTC
v_gene: TRBV20-1; abundance: many; j_gene: TRBJ2-7; d_gene: -; CDR3aa: CSARGPAMGEQYF; CDR3nt: TGCAGTGCTAGGGGACCGGCTATGGGCGAGCAGTACTTC
v_gene: TRBV20-1; abundance: -; j_gene: TRBJ2-6; d_gene: -; CDR3aa: CSTHLSGANVLTF; CDR3nt: TGCAGTACGCATCTATCTGGGGCCAACGTCCTGACTTTC
v_gene: TRBV20-1; abundance: few; j_gene: TRBJ1-2; d_gene: TRBD1; CDR3aa: CSARTGGNYGYTF; CDR3nt: TGCAGTGCCCGGACAGGGGGAAACTATGGCTACACCTTC